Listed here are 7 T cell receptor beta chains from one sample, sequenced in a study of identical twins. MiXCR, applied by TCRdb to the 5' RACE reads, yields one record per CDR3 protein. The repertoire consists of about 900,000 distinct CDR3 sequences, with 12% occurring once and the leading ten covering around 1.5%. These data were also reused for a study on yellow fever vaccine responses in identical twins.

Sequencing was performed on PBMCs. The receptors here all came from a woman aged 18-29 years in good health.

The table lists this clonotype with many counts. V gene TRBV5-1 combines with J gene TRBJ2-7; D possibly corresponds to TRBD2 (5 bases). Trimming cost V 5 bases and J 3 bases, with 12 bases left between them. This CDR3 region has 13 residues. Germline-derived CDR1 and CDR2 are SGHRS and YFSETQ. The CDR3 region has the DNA TGCGCCAGCAGAAGAGGGCCGAGCTACGAGCAGTACGTC. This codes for CASRRGPSYEQYV.

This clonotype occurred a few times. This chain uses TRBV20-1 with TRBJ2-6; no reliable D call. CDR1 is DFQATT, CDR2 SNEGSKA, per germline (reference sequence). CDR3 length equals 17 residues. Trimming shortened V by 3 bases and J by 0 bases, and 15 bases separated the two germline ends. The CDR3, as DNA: TGCAGTGCTAGTGGTCTCAGTATGACCTCTGGGGCCAACGTCCTGACTTTC. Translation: CSASGLSMTSGANVLTF.

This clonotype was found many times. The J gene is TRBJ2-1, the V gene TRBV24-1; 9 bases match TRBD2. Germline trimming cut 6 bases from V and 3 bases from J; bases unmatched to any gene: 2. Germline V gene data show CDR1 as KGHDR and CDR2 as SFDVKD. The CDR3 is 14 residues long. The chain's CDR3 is CATSTTSGYNEQFF. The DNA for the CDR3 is TGTGCCACCAGTACGACTAGCGGCTACAATGAGCAGTTCTTC.

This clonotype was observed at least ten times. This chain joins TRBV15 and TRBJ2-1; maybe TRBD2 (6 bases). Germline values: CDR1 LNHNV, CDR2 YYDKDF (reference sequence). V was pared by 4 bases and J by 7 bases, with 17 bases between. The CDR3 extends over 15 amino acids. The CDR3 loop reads CATSTGVSTWNEQFF. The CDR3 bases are TGTGCCACCAGCACGGGGGTCAGTACGTGGAATGAGCAGTTCTTC.

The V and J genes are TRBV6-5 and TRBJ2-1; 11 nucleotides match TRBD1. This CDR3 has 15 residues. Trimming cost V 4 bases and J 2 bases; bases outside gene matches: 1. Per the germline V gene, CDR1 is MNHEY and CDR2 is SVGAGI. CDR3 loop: CASSWGQGAYNEQFF. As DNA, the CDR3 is TGTGCCAGCAGTTGGGGACAGGGGGCCTACAATGAGCAGTTCTTC.

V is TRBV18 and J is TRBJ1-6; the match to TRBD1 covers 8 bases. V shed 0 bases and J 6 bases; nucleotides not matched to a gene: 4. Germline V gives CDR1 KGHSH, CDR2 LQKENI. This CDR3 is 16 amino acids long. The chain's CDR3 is CASSPPVQGANSPLHF. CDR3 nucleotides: TGTGCCAGCTCACCACCGGTCCAGGGGGCTAATTCACCCCTCCACTTT.

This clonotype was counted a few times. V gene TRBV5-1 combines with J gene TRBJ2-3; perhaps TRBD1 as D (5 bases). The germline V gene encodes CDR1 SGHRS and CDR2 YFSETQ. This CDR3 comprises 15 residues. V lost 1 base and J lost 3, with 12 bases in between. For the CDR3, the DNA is TGCGCCAGCAGCTTGAGTTCCAGGGTAACAGATACGCAGTATTTT. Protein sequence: CASSLSSRVTDTQYF.